Below, one T cell receptor (beta chain) is given with its context. Its specific antigen is unknown. No quality values exist for individual bases; no much larger clone is one base distant. The sample belongs to a study of shared clonotypes between healthy human individuals (TCRdb year 2020). For context, the study as a whole: The cohort included a few men and a couple of women between 18 and 49 years of age. To increase sequencing depth and limit assay-specific biases, different laboratories used diverse techniques to prepare libraries and sequence TCR repertoires. Leukapheresis yielded between about 0.9 and 9 billion PBMCs per donor. For each donor, three plates each were used for CD4 naive and CD4 memory, two plates were used for CD8 naive, and one plate was used for CD8 memory. To estimate repertoire size and how much clonotype sharing occurs between individuals, the study deeply sequenced the blood TCR repertoires of 4 to 6 healthy adults.

Via the germline V gene, CDR1 is SGDLS and CDR2 YYNGEE. Including cysteine and phenylalanine, the CDR3 has 15 amino acids. Kept here is only the CDR3 DNA, which spans 45 bases and is read in frame from base 1. V gives up 2 bases and J gives up 10 bases, and the segment between their germline ends measures 16 bases. Using the deep immunoSEQ assay, TCR CDR3 regions were amplified from genomic DNA by multiplex PCR. Extracted genomic DNA from each cell subset was distributed evenly across all wells of several immunoSEQ 96-well plates, and each plate was treated as a replicate. For sorted subsets, about 0.2 ug genomic DNA, equal to 30,000 to 35,000 T cell genomes, was loaded into each replicate PCR. Purified libraries were quantified with a Qubit 3.0 fluorometer, sized on a Bioanalyzer 2100, and re-quantified with the KAPA Library Quantification kit. Every immunoSEQ 96-well plate was sequenced on a separate single-read 150-cycle Illumina NextSeq 550 flow cell. As for the original processing: The immunoSEQ output contained only junctional sequences without quality scores, so filtering could not match that applied to full-length reads. To assign V/J genes and CDR3, sequences were annotated using PyIR, a Python wrapper for IgBLAST v1.9, with IMGT germline references. Reads were removed for weak V/J assignments (E-value above 1e-6), missing CDR3, stop codons, out-of-frame junctions, or ambiguous translated residues. V3J clonotypes were defined as sequences sharing an identical inferred V gene, J gene, and CDR3 amino acid sequence. To compute the percentage overlap between repertoires, the number of shared unique clonotypes was divided by the size of the smaller repertoire. Richness of each repertoire was evaluated using RTK rarefaction, the Chao1 estimator, and Recon v2.1 estimates of unobserved clonotypes. Generation probabilities were computed with OLGA for all TCRbeta clonotypes obtained by the gDNA method from a few donors. TCRdb mirrors the immuneACCESS table, restricted to in-frame sequences. Some clones are absent from its copies; in checked studies, under half trace to an unresolved V gene, and the reason for the others is unknown. V and J calls and clone size come straight from that table; D and trimming were deduced from the DNA. Counted in this sample were millions of clones; roughly 94% of them appeared once. The ten largest clones represent 0.1% to 0.15% of the sample.

Study-wide conclusions, independent of this receptor: The small number of donors limited the genetic and exposure-history diversity represented. Naive subsets generally had larger estimated clonotype richness than memory subsets did. Compared with non-shared clonotypes, the clonotypes found in all four sorted-subset donors had higher generation probabilities. Rarefaction of sorted-subset datasets indicated incomplete sequencing despite the large sequencing depth. Sharing across four donors was observed for approximately 4.6% of naive CD4, around 3.5% of naive CD8, 2% to 2.5% of memory CD4, and about 0.39% of memory CD8 clonotypes. Sampling was limited to blood, and TCR repertoires in tissue likely differ from TCR repertoires in blood. Pairwise subsampling led to the expectation that sequencing depth would affect the degree of clonotype sharing among donors.

Healthy HIV-negative adults with no recently reported acute infections or vaccinations were included as donors. Only Caucasian adults living in Nashville, Tennessee, USA were represented among the donors. CD4+ T cells were enriched through magnetic negative selection, after which naive cells were positively selected on CD45RA and the remaining negative fraction served as the memory subset. Blood was collected by leukapheresis, and PBMCs were isolated by Ficoll-Histopaque density gradient centrifugation and then cryopreserved in liquid nitrogen vapor phase. Purity and quantity of every magnetically sorted T cell population were checked by analytical flow cytometry. Each sorted fraction had its genomic DNA isolated and then quantified by UV absorbance on a Nanodrop 2000c.

The sequenced sample was naive CD4+ T cells sorted from blood. Reading the label with the study, this specimen's cell subset or site is: CD45RA+ positively selected. Rearrangement joined TRBV9 to TRBJ1-6, and TRBD1 may be the D gene, going by 6 matching bases. The sequence came from a man between 18 and 29 years old in good health. The DNA reads TGTGCCAGCAGCGTCAGTACAGGGTTATGGTCACCCCTCCACTTT. Its protein is CASSVSTGLWSPLHF.